This T cell receptor (beta chain) is drawn from a study of neurological immune-mediated disorders. Across the whole study: Secondary progressive disease was present in 3, and relapsing-remitting disease in 31, of the 35 or so multiple sclerosis patients.

This clonotype was found many times. cDNA synthesis was performed by 5'RACE with 10-nucleotide random UMIs. Each sequencing run yielded over 200 million TCR-beta sequences from 15-18 subjects. TCRdb passed the 5' RACE reads through MiXCR, listing each CDR3 protein once. The sample consists of around 66,000 distinct CDR3 sequences, 4.5% to 5.5% of them appearing once. Germline V gives CDR1 WSHSY, CDR2 SAAADI. There are 15 residues in the CDR3. Trimming took 0 bases from V and 4 from J, leaving 13 bases between them. The source material was PBMCs. The TCR comes from a woman in her 70s with multiple sclerosis. This chain connects TRBV10-2 to TRBJ2-7, with D maybe TRBD1 (6 bases). Here the CDR3 DNA reads TGCGCCAGCAGTGAGTCCGGGACAAGACCTTACGAGCAGTACTTC. It translates to CASSESGTRPYEQYF.